The 32 T cell receptor beta chains given below trace back to one sample, sequenced in a study of CD8 T cells in ankylosing spondylitis. General observations from the study: A motif of under ten highly homologous TCR beta variants was seen as apparently characteristic of ankylosing spondylitis blood.

MiXCR, run by TCRdb on the 5' RACE reads, gives a single entry per CDR3 protein. The sample carries hundreds of thousands of distinct CDR3 sequences, approximately 10% recorded once. For these TCRs, the target antigens are not known. Sample: blood, either unsorted or a sorted T cell fraction (not recorded which). These receptor sequences come from a male donor with ankylosing spondylitis.

The sample holds many counts of this clonotype. The chain combines TRBV12-3 or TRBV12-4 with TRBJ1-1; D remains unclear. The CDR3 has 12 residues. The germline V and J ends were trimmed by 3 bases and 8 bases, with 10 bases remaining between them. The CDR3 DNA is TGTGCCAGCAGTTTTGCATGGGAAGAAGCTTTCTTT. This sequence encodes CASSFAWEEAFF.

There are many counts of this clonotype. This chain connects TRBV29-1 to TRBJ2-7; TRBD1 matches at 8 bases. The CDR3 contains 14 residues. V lost 4 bases, J lost 1 base, and 6 bases stayed unmatched. CDR1 and CDR2 from the germline V gene are SQVTM and ANQGSEA. The CDR3 DNA is TGCAGCGTTGGCCCGGGACAGGTATCCTACGAGCAGTACTTC. Protein: CSVGPGQVSYEQYF.

This clonotype has more than one count but fewer than ten. The rearrangement links TRBV24-1 to TRBJ2-1; D tentatively fits TRBD1 or TRBD2 (5 bases each). V dropped 6 bases and J dropped 7 bases, with 24 bases sitting between them. The CDR3 runs 17 residues. Germline V gives CDR1 KGHDR, CDR2 SFDVKD. CDR3 in amino acids: CATSMLDLRDARNEQFF. The CDR3 DNA reads as TGTGCCACCAGTATGTTGGACCTAAGGGACGCGAGGAATGAGCAGTTCTTC.

The rearrangement uses TRBV12-3 or TRBV12-4 and TRBJ2-3; 8 nucleotides line up with TRBD1. V lost 6 bases, J lost 3 bases, and 11 bases stayed unmatched. The CDR3 sequence is 16 residues long. CDR3 amino acids: CASSLSRDRTTDTQYF. CDR3 DNA: TGTGCCAGCAGCCTGTCCCGGGACAGGACAACAGATACGCAGTATTTT.

The sample holds a few counts of this clonotype. The chain carries TRBV10-1 and TRBJ2-7; a possible D gene is TRBD2 (5 bases). This CDR3 spans 15 amino acids. CDR1 is WNHNN, CDR2 SYGVQD, per germline (reference sequence). The V and J ends lost 3 bases and 3 bases respectively, with 15 bases between them. The CDR3 sequence is CASSEGQAEGYEQYF. The DNA for the CDR3 is TGCGCCAGCAGTGAAGGTCAGGCCGAGGGCTACGAGCAGTACTTC.

The V gene is TRBV20-1, the J gene TRBJ2-4, with D uncertain. This CDR3 region has 16 residues. V gave up 7 bases and J gave up 0 bases, with 19 bases separating them. The germline V gene has CDR1 DFQATT and CDR2 SNEGSKA (reference sequence). The CDR3 DNA is TGCAGTGTTCGGTCCCGGCCGGCCCTAGCCAAAAACATTCAGTACTTC. Its protein is CSVRSRPALAKNIQYF.

The gene calls are TRBV20-1 and TRBJ2-4, with D possibly matching TRBD2 (6 bases). The CDR3 sequence is 15 residues long. The V end lost 0 bases, the J end lost 1 base, and 10 bases lay between the germline ends. Germline CDR1 reads DFQATT; CDR2 reads SNEGSKA (reference sequence). The CDR3 DNA follows: TGCAGTGCTAGAGATCCCCGGGAGGCCAAAAACATTCAGTACTTC. Encoded protein: CSARDPREAKNIQYF.

On this clonotype itself: Relative to the germline gene, one junction end is altered; a read error may explain this. J is TRBJ1-5 and V is TRBV20-1; no clear D. Looked up from germline, CDR1 is DFQATT and CDR2 is SNEGSKA (reference sequence). CDR3 length: 14 residues. The CDR3: CSARDRFSSQPQRF. As DNA, the CDR3 is TGCAGTGCTAGAGACAGGTTTAGCTCTCAGCCCCAGCGTTTT.

V and J are TRBV28 and TRBJ2-2, with D perhaps matching TRBD1 (6 bases). The CDR3 has 14 residues. With 8 bases removed from V and 5 bases from J, the gap between germline ends came to 15 bases. Germline assignment: CDR1 MDHEN and CDR2 SYDVKM. The chain's CDR3 is CASGWQGKTGELFF. DNA for the CDR3: TGTGCCAGCGGATGGCAGGGGAAAACCGGGGAGCTGTTTTTT.

This clonotype was seen a few times. The CDR3 DNA reads as TGTGCCAGCTCACCGATGGGGAACACTGAAGCTTTCTTT. Its translation is CASSPMGNTEAFF. The J gene is TRBJ1-1, the V gene TRBV18; the D is unclear. The CDR3 is 13 residues long. V was trimmed by 3 bases and J by 1 base, leaving 6 bases between them. Looked up from germline, CDR1 is KGHSH and CDR2 is LQKENI.

There are a few counts of this clonotype. V usage is TRBV7-9 and J usage is TRBJ2-6; possibly TRBD1 for D (5 bases). V was clipped by 4 bases and J by 0 bases, with 7 bases between them. Per germline, CDR1 SEHNR and CDR2 FQNEAQ (reference sequence). The CDR3 runs 15 residues. CDR3 coding DNA: TGTGCCAGCAGCTCACAGGTCTCTGGGGCCAACGTCCTGACTTTC. It is translated as CASSSQVSGANVLTF.

This sequence joins TRBV28 and TRBJ2-5; 9 nucleotides line up with TRBD1. V was clipped by 6 bases and J by 5 bases; unmatched bases: 22. The length of the CDR3 is 19 residues. Germline V lookup: CDR1 MDHEN, CDR2 SYDVKM. The CDR3 bases are TGTGCCAGCAGCACCGGGACAGGGCAGAGAGTGGGGATTAGGGAGACCCAGTACTTC. This translates into CASSTGTGQRVGIRETQYF.

This clonotype was seen a handful of times. V and J are TRBV27 and TRBJ2-3, with TRBD2 identical over 9 bases. CDR3 length: 16 amino acids. The J segment lost 6 bases and the V segment lost 1 base, leaving 8 bases of the junction unmatched. Germline loops: CDR1 MNHEY, CDR2 SMNVEV (reference sequence). The CDR3 loop reads CASSLFWREGSDTQYF. CDR3 in DNA: TGTGCCAGCAGTTTATTCTGGCGGGAGGGATCCGATACGCAGTATTTT.

This clonotype has ten or more counts. The CDR3 bases are TGCAGCGTTGGGACGGTAGCCAAAAACATTCAGTACTTC. Amino acid sequence: CSVGTVAKNIQYF. This chain connects TRBV29-1 to TRBJ2-4; D is unresolved. The CDR3 covers 13 residues. Deletions cut 4 bases from V and 0 bases from J, with 7 bases between. Germline assignment: CDR1 SQVTM and CDR2 ANQGSEA.

The chain joins TRBV12-3 or TRBV12-4 to TRBJ1-2; D call uncertain. This CDR3 has 13 amino acids. V dropped 11 bases and J dropped 4 bases, with 17 bases sitting between them. The CDR3 is CASSGRESYGYTF. The CDR3 DNA sequence: TGTGCCTCCTCCGGCCGGGAGAGCTATGGCTACACCTTC.

The V call is TRBV7-2, the J call TRBJ2-5; 9 bases agree with TRBD2. Germline-derived CDR1 and CDR2 are SGHTA and FQGNSA. The CDR3 is made up of 16 amino acids. V shed 5 bases and J 2 bases; nucleotides not matched to a gene: 9. Here the CDR3 reads CASSPSIAGGQETQYF. CDR3 in DNA: TGTGCCAGCAGCCCCTCCATCGCGGGAGGGCAAGAGACCCAGTACTTC.

This clonotype was seen ten or more times. The chain carries TRBV6-1 and TRBJ1-6; D is uncertain. Germline V gives CDR1 MNHNS, CDR2 SASEGT. V lost 5 bases and J 8 bases, leaving 13 bases between the germline ends. The CDR3 totals 14 residues. CDR3 coding DNA: TGTGCCAGCAGTCGGTCCCTTGAGGATTCACCCCTCCACTTT. Amino acid sequence: CASSRSLEDSPLHF.

The CDR3 DNA sequence: TGTGCCAGCAGCTTGTTTGGGACAGGGAACACCGGGGAGCTGTTTTTT. This codes for CASSLFGTGNTGELFF. The rearrangement links TRBV7-2 to TRBJ2-2; 8 nucleotides align to TRBD1. Unmatched junction bases numbered 4, after V lost 3 bases and J lost 1 base. Germline V gene sequence: CDR1 SGHTA, CDR2 FQGNSA. The CDR3 totals 16 residues.

The rearrangement links TRBV7-9 to TRBJ2-1; 11 nucleotides agree with TRBD2. The CDR3 has 16 residues. The V and J ends lost 5 bases and 3 bases, in that order; junction bases with no gene match: 6. The germline CDR1 and CDR2 sequences are SEHNR and FQNEAQ (reference sequence). CDR3 nucleotide sequence: TGTGCCAGCAGCCCCGGACTAGCGGGCTTCTACAATGAGCAGTTCTTC. Translated: CASSPGLAGFYNEQFF.

This clonotype was counted between two and nine times. This chain joins TRBV28 and TRBJ1-2; TRBD1 is a possible D gene (6 bases). Per the germline V gene, CDR1 is MDHEN and CDR2 is SYDVKM. Trimming removed 3 bases at V and 4 bases at J, with 12 bases between. The CDR3 is made up of 14 amino acids. The DNA for the CDR3 is TGTGCCAGCAGTTTCGCAGGGGAGGTCTATGGCTACACCTTC. It specifies CASSFAGEVYGYTF.

This clonotype was observed at least ten times. The V and J genes are TRBV20-1 and TRBJ2-2; TRBD1 matches at 10 bases. V gave up 6 bases and J gave up 6 bases; unmatched junction bases: 10. The CDR3 sequence is 15 residues long. Germline loops: CDR1 DFQATT, CDR2 SNEGSKA (reference sequence). CDR3: CSAPSDRGRSGELFF. The CDR3 DNA is TGCAGTGCCCCTTCCGACAGGGGGCGATCCGGGGAGCTGTTTTTT.

This clonotype turned up a few times. This chain connects TRBV9 to TRBJ2-7; D unresolved. The CDR3 is made up of 13 amino acids. Germline-derived CDR1 and CDR2 are SGDLS and YYNGEE. Trimming cost V 5 bases and J 6 bases, with 15 bases left between them. Here the CDR3 reads CASSQRLEGEQYF. Here the CDR3 DNA reads TGTGCCAGCAGTCAAAGGCTAGAAGGCGAGCAGTACTTC.

This CDR3 reads CASRGTSGRADTQYF. For the CDR3, the DNA is TGTGCCAGCAGGGGGACTAGCGGGAGGGCAGATACGCAGTATTTT. This chain uses TRBV7-2 with TRBJ2-3, with 16 bases fitting TRBD2. The CDR3 contains 15 residues. Losses at the gene ends were 6 bases for V and 4 bases for J; bases not matched to a gene: 1. The germline CDR1 and CDR2 sequences are SGHTA and FQGNSA.

This rearrangement joins TRBV7-3 to TRBJ1-1; no firm D call. The CDR3 length is 15 residues. In germline, CDR1 is SGHTA, CDR2 FQGTGA. Trimming left V 0 bases short and J 0 bases short, with 8 bases between. CDR3 bases: TGTGCCAGCAGCTTAACCCCGGGGTTGAACACTGAAGCTTTCTTT. Translating gives CASSLTPGLNTEAFF.

In DNA, the CDR3 is TGTGCCAGCACCCTGGGGGGGGAAAACAATGAGCAGTTCTTC. Translated: CASTLGGENNEQFF. The chain couples TRBV6-1 to TRBJ2-1, with 7 nucleotides matching TRBD2. The CDR3 loop spans 14 amino acids. Germline CDR1 and CDR2: MNHNS and SASEGT. The J segment lost 5 bases and the V segment lost 7 bases, leaving 8 bases of the junction unmatched.

Only a few counts were recorded for this clonotype. The J gene is TRBJ2-3, the V gene TRBV6-5, with 8 nucleotides matching TRBD1. V dropped 5 bases and J dropped 2; count of bases not matched to a gene: 6. The CDR3 consists of 15 residues. Per the germline V gene, CDR1 is MNHEY and CDR2 is SVGAGI. The CDR3 DNA follows: TGTGCCAGCAGTATACAACAGGGGGACACAGATACGCAGTATTTT. It encodes CASSIQQGDTDTQYF.

This clonotype has more than one count but fewer than ten. The V call is TRBV4-3, the J call TRBJ1-2; TRBD1 matches at 9 bases. CDR1 and CDR2 (germline): LGHNA, YSLEER. The trim removed 0 bases at V and 7 bases at J, leaving 6 bases unmatched. This CDR3 contains 15 residues. The CDR3 here is CASSQEYRGRGGYTF. The CDR3 DNA reads TGCGCCAGCAGCCAAGAATACAGGGGGCGAGGTGGCTACACCTTC.

This chain connects TRBV9 to TRBJ2-7; weak D call: TRBD1 (6 bases). The germline V and J ends were trimmed by 4 bases and 2 bases, with 16 bases remaining between them. Germline values: CDR1 SGDLS, CDR2 YYNGEE. The CDR3 runs 15 residues. CDR3 amino acids: CASSPSVRGPYEQYF. The CDR3 region has the DNA TGTGCCAGCAGCCCAAGTGTCAGGGGACCCTACGAGCAGTACTTC.

This clonotype was detected only a few times. The gene calls are TRBV20-1 and TRBJ2-7; maybe TRBD1 (5 bases). With 3 bases removed from V and 2 bases from J, the gap between germline ends came to 11 bases. CDR3 length equals 13 residues. Germline V gene data show CDR1 as DFQATT and CDR2 as SNEGSKA (reference sequence). CDR3: CSARSRETYEQYF. CDR3 nucleotides: TGCAGTGCTAGGTCCAGGGAAACCTACGAGCAGTACTTC.

The rearrangement joins TRBV4-3 to TRBJ1-4; D possibly corresponds to TRBD1 (6 bases). Germline V gene data show CDR1 as LGHNA and CDR2 as YSLEER. The ends were cut back, 1 base at V and 5 bases at J, with 17 bases in the middle. The CDR3 is made up of 17 amino acids. This CDR3 is CASSQAPRGRLNEKLFF. The CDR3 DNA sequence: TGCGCCAGCAGCCAAGCACCCCGGGGGCGATTAAATGAAAAACTGTTTTTT.

This clonotype occurred many times. The chain is built from TRBV7-6 and TRBJ1-6; unclear D gene. V dropped 4 bases and J dropped 0 bases, with 10 bases sitting between them. This CDR3 comprises 16 residues. Germline V lookup: CDR1 SGHVS, CDR2 FNYEAQ. This CDR3 reads CASSSRASSYNSPLHF. CDR3 bases: TGTGCCAGCAGCTCAAGGGCGAGCTCCTATAATTCACCCCTCCACTTT. The full variable domain, rest sourced from reference TRBV7-6 and TRBJ1-6, is GAGVSQSPRYKVTKRGQDVALRCDPISGHVSLYWYRQALGQGPEFLTYFNYEAQQDKSGLPNDRFSAERPEGSISTLTIQRTEQRDSAMYRCASSSRASSYNSPLHFGNGTRLTVT.

This clonotype has only a few counts. The chain recombines TRBV7-3 with TRBJ2-3, with 10 bases aligning to TRBD2. Losses at the gene ends were 5 bases for V and 4 bases for J; bases not matched to a gene: 15. CDR1 SGHTA and CDR2 FQGTGA come from the germline V gene. The CDR3 has 18 amino acids. CDR3 protein: CASSLFGLAVRGADTQYF. CDR3 coding DNA: TGTGCCAGCAGCCTCTTTGGACTAGCGGTCCGCGGGGCAGATACGCAGTATTTT.